These T cell receptor beta chains were read from a single sample in a study of cytomegalovirus exposure and HLA in healthy donors. Profiling relied on immunoSEQ multiplex PCR, and the TCRdb table lists in-frame clones only, not all of them. This table has over 100,000 clones, 73% appearing once. Sequenced input: PBMCs. Source of these receptors: a man in his forties or fifties in good health and CMV-seronegative. The CDR3 runs from the conserved cysteine through the conserved F or W. The D gene is left open where the match is weak. The size field is filled for only some rows; it gives once, few, many or a size class.

j_call: TRBJ2-1; cdr3_length: 15; v_call: TRBV5-1; d_call: NA; clone_size: NA; cdr3_nt: TGCGCCAGCAGCTTGGCCCTAGTGAGGCGGGATGAGCAGTTCTTC; cdr3_aa: CASSLALVRRDEQFF
j_call: TRBJ1-1; cdr3_length: 16; v_call: TRBV19; d_call: TRBD1; clone_size: few; cdr3_nt: TGTGCCAGTAGTCCGTGGACAGGGGTAACGAACACTGAAGCTTTCTTT; cdr3_aa: CASSPWTGVTNTEAFF
j_call: TRBJ1-1; cdr3_length: 13; v_call: TRBV13; d_call: NA; clone_size: NA; cdr3_nt: TGTGCCAGCAGCCACGGGAGCAGGACTGAAGCTTTCTTT; cdr3_aa: CASSHGSRTEAFF
j_call: TRBJ2-7; cdr3_length: 18; v_call: TRBV5-6; d_call: TRBD2; clone_size: NA; cdr3_nt: TGTGCCAGCAGCCGATACGGGACTAGTAGACGCAGCTCCTACGAGCAGTACTTC; cdr3_aa: CASSRYGTSRRSSYEQYF
j_call: TRBJ1-5; cdr3_length: 15; v_call: TRBV7-2; d_call: TRBD1; clone_size: NA; cdr3_nt: TGTGCCAGCAGCCCCGCCCCAGGGGGCCGGCAGCCCCAGCATTTT; cdr3_aa: CASSPAPGGRQPQHF
j_call: TRBJ2-1; cdr3_length: 15; v_call: TRBV4-3; d_call: NA; clone_size: NA; cdr3_nt: TGCGCCAGCAGCCAAGACCGGGACAACTACAATGAGCAGTTCTTC; cdr3_aa: CASSQDRDNYNEQFF
j_call: TRBJ2-5; cdr3_length: 15; v_call: TRBV6-1; d_call: TRBD1; clone_size: NA; cdr3_nt: TGTGCCAGCAGTACCGGACAGGGAGTGGGAGAGACCCAGTACTTC; cdr3_aa: CASSTGQGVGETQYF
j_call: TRBJ1-2; cdr3_length: 14; v_call: TRBV15; d_call: TRBD1; clone_size: NA; cdr3_nt: TGTGCCACCAGCAAAACAGGGGGAGACTATGGCTACACCTTC; cdr3_aa: CATSKTGGDYGYTF
j_call: TRBJ2-7; cdr3_length: 12; v_call: TRBV6-5; d_call: NA; clone_size: NA; cdr3_nt: TGTGCTTCGGGTCGTAGCTCCTACGAGCAGTACTTC; cdr3_aa: CASGRSSYEQYF
j_call: TRBJ1-5; cdr3_length: 15; v_call: TRBV7-9; d_call: NA; clone_size: NA; cdr3_nt: TGTGCCAGCAGCTTAGGAGCGTCAGACAATCAGCCCCAGCATTTT; cdr3_aa: CASSLGASDNQPQHF
j_call: TRBJ1-1; cdr3_length: 14; v_call: TRBV19; d_call: NA; clone_size: NA; cdr3_nt: TGTGCCAGTACGAGGGAATGGGGAAACACTGAAGCTTTCTTT; cdr3_aa: CASTREWGNTEAFF
j_call: TRBJ1-5; cdr3_length: 14; v_call: TRBV28; d_call: NA; clone_size: NA; cdr3_nt: TGTGCCAGCAGTTTCGTCAGATCCAATCAGCCCCAGCATTTT; cdr3_aa: CASSFVRSNQPQHF
j_call: TRBJ1-1; cdr3_length: 15; v_call: TRBV7-8; d_call: NA; clone_size: NA; cdr3_nt: TGTGCCAGCAGCCTCAGCGATCTCGGCAGCACTGAAGCTTTCTTT; cdr3_aa: CASSLSDLGSTEAFF
j_call: TRBJ1-5; cdr3_length: 15; v_call: TRBV19; d_call: TRBD1; clone_size: NA; cdr3_nt: TGTGCCAGTACCAGAGGGACAGGGGGCAATCAGCCCCAGCATTTT; cdr3_aa: CASTRGTGGNQPQHF
j_call: TRBJ2-7; cdr3_length: 15; v_call: TRBV14; d_call: TRBD1; clone_size: NA; cdr3_nt: TGTGCCAGCAGCCAGTACAGGGGGTCAACCTACGAGCAGTACTTC; cdr3_aa: CASSQYRGSTYEQYF
j_call: TRBJ1-4; cdr3_length: 13; v_call: TRBV5-1; d_call: NA; clone_size: medium-sized; cdr3_nt: TGCGCCAGCAGCTCCCGGGGGGGAGAAAAACTGTTTTTT; cdr3_aa: CASSSRGGEKLFF
j_call: TRBJ2-7; cdr3_length: 15; v_call: TRBV6-5; d_call: NA; clone_size: NA; cdr3_nt: TGTGCCAGCGTGACGGGGACACGAGGGGTCAGCGAGCAGTACTTC; cdr3_aa: CASVTGTRGVSEQYF
j_call: TRBJ2-5; cdr3_length: 15; v_call: TRBV6-6; d_call: TRBD2; clone_size: NA; cdr3_nt: TGTGCCAGCAGTTACCCGGGGTCCGGGGAGGGGACCCAGTACTTC; cdr3_aa: CASSYPGSGEGTQYF
j_call: TRBJ2-7; cdr3_length: 15; v_call: TRBV4-3; d_call: TRBD2; clone_size: NA; cdr3_nt: TGCGCCAGCAGCCAAGATCTAAGCGGGGGTGGGGAGCAGTACTTC; cdr3_aa: CASSQDLSGGGEQYF
j_call: TRBJ1-3; cdr3_length: 17; v_call: TRBV28; d_call: TRBD1; clone_size: NA; cdr3_nt: TGTGCCAGCAGTTTACCAGGACAGGGCCCTGCTCGAAACACCATATATTTT; cdr3_aa: CASSLPGQGPARNTIYF
j_call: TRBJ2-5; cdr3_length: 15; v_call: TRBV5-6; d_call: TRBD1; clone_size: NA; cdr3_nt: TGTGCCAGCAGCTCCCGGGACAGGGAAGATGAGACCCAGTACTTC; cdr3_aa: CASSSRDREDETQYF
j_call: TRBJ2-7; cdr3_length: 14; v_call: TRBV10-3; d_call: TRBD1; clone_size: NA; cdr3_nt: TGTGCCATCAGTGAGCCGGGACAGGGGTCCGAGCAGTACTTC; cdr3_aa: CAISEPGQGSEQYF
j_call: TRBJ2-7; cdr3_length: 16; v_call: TRBV7-2; d_call: TRBD2; clone_size: few; cdr3_nt: TGTGCCAGCAGCTTAGCTTTTATTAGCGGGGGGAACGAGCAGTACTTC; cdr3_aa: CASSLAFISGGNEQYF
j_call: TRBJ2-5; cdr3_length: 17; v_call: TRBV4-3; d_call: TRBD1; clone_size: NA; cdr3_nt: TGCGCCAGCAGCCACGGGCCGGGACAGGGGTCCCTGGAGACCCAGTACTTC; cdr3_aa: CASSHGPGQGSLETQYF
j_call: TRBJ2-7; cdr3_length: 12; v_call: TRBV28; d_call: TRBD2; clone_size: NA; cdr3_nt: TGTGCCAGCAGTCGGGGGGCCTACGAGCAGTACTTC; cdr3_aa: CASSRGAYEQYF
j_call: TRBJ1-1; cdr3_length: 14; v_call: TRBV19; d_call: NA; clone_size: once; cdr3_nt: TGTGCCAGTACCATGGTCCCAGGGAACACTGAAGCTTTCTTT; cdr3_aa: CASTMVPGNTEAFF
j_call: TRBJ1-3; cdr3_length: 16; v_call: TRBV11-2; d_call: NA; clone_size: NA; cdr3_nt: TGTGCCAGCAGCTTGGAGTTCGCCCCGGGTTCTGACACCATATATTTT; cdr3_aa: CASSLEFAPGSDTIYF
j_call: TRBJ2-7; cdr3_length: 13; v_call: TRBV10-3; d_call: NA; clone_size: NA; cdr3_nt: TGTGCCATCAATCGGGGTGGGAACTACGAGCAGTACTTC; cdr3_aa: CAINRGGNYEQYF
j_call: TRBJ2-7; cdr3_length: 15; v_call: TRBV4-1; d_call: TRBD1; clone_size: NA; cdr3_nt: TGCGCCAGCAGCCAATCCGGGACAGGTGCCTACGAGCAGTACTTC; cdr3_aa: CASSQSGTGAYEQYF
j_call: TRBJ1-5; cdr3_length: 16; v_call: TRBV9; d_call: NA; clone_size: few; cdr3_nt: TGTGCCAGCAGCGAGGGCACAGGAGGGAGCAATCAGCCCCAGCATTTT; cdr3_aa: CASSEGTGGSNQPQHF